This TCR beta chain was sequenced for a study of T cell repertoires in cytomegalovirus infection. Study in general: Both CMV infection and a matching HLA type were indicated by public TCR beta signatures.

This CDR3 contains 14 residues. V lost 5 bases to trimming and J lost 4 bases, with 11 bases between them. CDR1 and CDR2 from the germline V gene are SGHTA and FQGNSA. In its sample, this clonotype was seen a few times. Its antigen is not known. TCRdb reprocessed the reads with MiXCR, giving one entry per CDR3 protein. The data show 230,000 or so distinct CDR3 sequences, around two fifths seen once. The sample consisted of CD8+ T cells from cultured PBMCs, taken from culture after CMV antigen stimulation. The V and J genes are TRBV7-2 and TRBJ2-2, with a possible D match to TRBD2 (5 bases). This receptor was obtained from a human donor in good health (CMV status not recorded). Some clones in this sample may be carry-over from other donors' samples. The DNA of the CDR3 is TGTGCCAGCAGCCCCCAAGGGAGCACCGGGGAGCTGTTTTTT. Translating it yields CASSPQGSTGELFF.